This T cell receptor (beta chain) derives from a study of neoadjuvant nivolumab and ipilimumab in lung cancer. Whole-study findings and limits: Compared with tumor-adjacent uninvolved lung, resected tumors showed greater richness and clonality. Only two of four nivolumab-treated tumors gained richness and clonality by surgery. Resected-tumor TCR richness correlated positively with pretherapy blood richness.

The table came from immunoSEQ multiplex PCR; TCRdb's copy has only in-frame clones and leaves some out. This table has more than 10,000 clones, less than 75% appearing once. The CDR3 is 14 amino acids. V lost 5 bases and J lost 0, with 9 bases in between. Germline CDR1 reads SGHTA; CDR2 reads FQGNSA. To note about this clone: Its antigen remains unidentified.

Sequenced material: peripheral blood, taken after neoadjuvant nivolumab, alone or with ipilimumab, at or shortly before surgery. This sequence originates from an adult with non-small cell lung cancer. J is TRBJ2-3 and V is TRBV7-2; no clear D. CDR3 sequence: CASSPSPSTDTQYF. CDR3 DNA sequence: TGTGCCAGCAGCCCAAGCCCTAGCACAGATACGCAGTATTTT.